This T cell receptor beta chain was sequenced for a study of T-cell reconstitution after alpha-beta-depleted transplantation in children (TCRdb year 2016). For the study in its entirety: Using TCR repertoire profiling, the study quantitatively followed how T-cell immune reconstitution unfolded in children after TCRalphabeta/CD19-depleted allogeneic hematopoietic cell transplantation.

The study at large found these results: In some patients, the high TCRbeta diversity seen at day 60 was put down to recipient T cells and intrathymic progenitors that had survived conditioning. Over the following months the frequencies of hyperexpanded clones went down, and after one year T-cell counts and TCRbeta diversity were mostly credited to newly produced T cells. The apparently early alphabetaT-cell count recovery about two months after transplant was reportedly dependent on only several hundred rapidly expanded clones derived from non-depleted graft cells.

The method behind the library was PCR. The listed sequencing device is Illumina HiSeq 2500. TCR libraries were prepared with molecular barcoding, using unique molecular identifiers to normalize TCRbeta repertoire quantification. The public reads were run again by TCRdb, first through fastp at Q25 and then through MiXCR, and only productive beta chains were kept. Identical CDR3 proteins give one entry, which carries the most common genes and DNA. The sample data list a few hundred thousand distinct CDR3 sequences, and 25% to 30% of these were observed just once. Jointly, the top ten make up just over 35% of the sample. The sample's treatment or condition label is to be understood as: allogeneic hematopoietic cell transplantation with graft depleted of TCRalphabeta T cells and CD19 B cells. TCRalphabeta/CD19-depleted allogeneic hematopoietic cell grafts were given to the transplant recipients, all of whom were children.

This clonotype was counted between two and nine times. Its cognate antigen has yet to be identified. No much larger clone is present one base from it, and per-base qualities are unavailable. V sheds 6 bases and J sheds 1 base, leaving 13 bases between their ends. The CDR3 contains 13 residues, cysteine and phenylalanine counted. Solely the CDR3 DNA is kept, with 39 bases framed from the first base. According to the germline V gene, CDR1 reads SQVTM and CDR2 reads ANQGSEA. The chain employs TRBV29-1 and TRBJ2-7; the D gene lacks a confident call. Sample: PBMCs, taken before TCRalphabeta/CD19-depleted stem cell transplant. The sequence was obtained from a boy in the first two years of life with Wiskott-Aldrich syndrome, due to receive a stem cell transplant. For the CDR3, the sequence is CSVNFFSSYEQYF. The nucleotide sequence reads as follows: TGCAGCGTCAATTTTTTTAGTTCCTACGAGCAGTACTTC.